The 32 T cell receptor beta chains below come from one sample, sequenced in a study of human T cells and chemical hapten exposure. Sample time point: pre-sensitization, week 0. Treatment indicated: therapeutic diphenylcyclopropenone sensitization with weekly scalp DPC. TCRdb passed the RACE reads through MiXCR, listing each CDR3 protein once. Of approximately 370,000 distinct CDR3 sequences listed, around 5.5% are singletons. This specimen consisted of whole blood, obtained in connection with sensitization to the hapten diphenylcyclopropenone (DPC). Receptors originate from a woman between 18 and 30 years old with alopecia areata. Some clones in this sample may be carry-over from other donors' samples.

This clonotype has a handful of counts. The chain recombines TRBV12-3 or TRBV12-4 with TRBJ2-1; D is perhaps TRBD2 (7 bases). The CDR3 extends over 14 amino acids. Between the trimmed V and J ends, which lost 6 bases and 0 bases, there was a span of 9 bases. Here the CDR3 DNA reads TGTGCCAGCAGGAGGGGGGGCTCCTACAATGAGCAGTTCTTC. Translating it yields CASRRGGSYNEQFF.

This clonotype was detected a few times. The chain employs TRBV5-1 and TRBJ1-1, with 7 bases fitting TRBD1. V shed 2 bases, J shed 5 bases, and the junction held 6 bases outside the gene matches. The V gene's germline CDR1 is SGHRS and CDR2 YFSETQ. This CDR3 has 14 residues. In DNA form, the CDR3 reads TGCGCCAGCAGCTTACAGGGGATCGGGACTGAAGCTTTCTTT. It translates to CASSLQGIGTEAFF.

The CDR3 nucleotides read TGTGCCAGCAGCCCTTGGGGGGAGGGGAATGCTTACGGAAACACCATATATTTT. This codes for CASSPWGEGNAYGNTIYF. This chain uses TRBV12-3 or TRBV12-4 with TRBJ1-3, with a weak D call TRBD1 (5 bases). CDR3 size: 18 residues. V lost 6 bases and J 4 bases, leaving 25 bases between the germline ends.

This clonotype has at least ten counts. The chain couples TRBV28 to TRBJ1-1, with D possibly being TRBD1 (5 bases). This CDR3 is built from 14 residues. V lost 5 bases and J 3 bases, leaving 13 bases between the germline ends. CDR1 and CDR2 (germline): MDHEN, SYDVKM. The CDR3 DNA reads as TGTGCCAGCAGTATCCCGGGACGATACACTGAAGCTTTCTTT. It translates to CASSIPGRYTEAFF.

There are a few counts of this clonotype. The CDR3 sequence is CASSVTVSEQYF. CDR3 DNA: TGTGCCAGCAGTGTTACCGTCTCTGAGCAGTACTTC. The chain uses TRBV2 and TRBJ2-7; D remains unclear. The CDR3 runs 12 residues. Germline V gives CDR1 SNHLY, CDR2 FYNNEI. The V gene lost 4 bases and the J gene lost 7 bases, with 11 bases spanning the gap.

The sample holds a few counts of this clonotype. The rearrangement joins TRBV29-1 to TRBJ2-5; weak D call: TRBD1 (6 bases). CDR1 is SQVTM, CDR2 ANQGSEA, per germline. The V end lost 5 bases, the J end lost 6 bases, and 19 bases lay between the germline ends. This CDR3 has 14 amino acids. The CDR3 here is CSVLGARRFKTQYF. In nucleotides, the CDR3 is TGCAGCGTTTTGGGGGCCCGGAGGTTTAAGACCCAGTACTTC.

CDR3 residues: CAISDPQITEAFF. Here the CDR3 DNA reads TGTGCCATCAGTGACCCCCAGATCACTGAAGCTTTCTTT. J is TRBJ1-1 and V is TRBV10-3; D is unclear. Germline CDR1 is ENHRY and CDR2 is SYGVKD. V lost 3 bases and J lost 4, with 9 bases in between. This CDR3 spans 13 amino acids.

The CDR3 DNA reads TGTGCCAGCAGCGAAACGGGGCAGGGAGAAGAGACCCAGTACTTC. It yields the protein CASSETGQGEETQYF. The chain employs TRBV3-1 and TRBJ2-5; possibly TRBD1 or TRBD2 for D (5 bases each). The CDR3 consists of 15 residues. V gave up 5 bases and J gave up 3 bases, with 16 bases separating them. Looked up from germline, CDR1 is LGHDT and CDR2 is YNNKEL (reference sequence).

This clonotype was picked up a small number of times. This chain links TRBV19 with TRBJ2-5; perhaps TRBD2 as D (5 bases). Germline loops: CDR1 LNHDA, CDR2 SQIVND (reference sequence). The CDR3 covers 14 residues. Trimming removed 1 base at V and 7 bases at J, with 13 bases between. The CDR3 reads CASSIANPGWTQYF. The DNA for the CDR3 is TGTGCCAGTAGTATAGCAAACCCGGGGTGGACCCAGTACTTC.

The chain uses TRBV6-2 or TRBV6-3 and TRBJ1-1, with D maybe TRBD1 (6 bases). This CDR3 spans 14 amino acids. Germline assignment: CDR1 MNHEY and CDR2 SVGEGT. V was cut by 5 bases and J by 2 bases, with 12 bases left in between. The CDR3 coding sequence is TGTGCCAGCAGTATCGGGACATCTAACACTGAAGCTTTCTTT. This codes for CASSIGTSNTEAFF.

The gene calls are TRBV12-3 or TRBV12-4 and TRBJ2-2; D is possibly TRBD1 (6 bases). V shed 6 bases and J shed 5 bases, with 13 bases lying between them. This CDR3 contains 14 residues. The CDR3 sequence is CASRTGSGTGELFF. The CDR3 nucleotides are TGTGCCAGCAGAACAGGGTCTGGAACCGGGGAGCTGTTTTTT.

In its sample, this clonotype was seen a few times. This chain connects TRBV14 to TRBJ2-7; TRBD1 matches 8 bases. CDR1 SGHDN and CDR2 FVKESK come from the germline V gene. Losses at the gene ends were 4 bases for V and 0 bases for J; bases not matched to a gene: 14. CDR3 length: 18 residues. CDR3 DNA sequence: TGTGCCAGCAGCCGGGACCGACAGGGGCCTCTCTCCTCCTACGAGCAGTACTTC. Protein sequence: CASSRDRQGPLSSYEQYF.

This clonotype was counted ten times or more. The V gene is TRBV10-3, the J gene TRBJ2-3; TRBD1 matches at 7 bases. This CDR3 region has 13 residues. Trimming cost V 4 bases and J 6 bases; bases outside gene matches: 4. The germline V gene encodes CDR1 ENHRY and CDR2 SYGVKD. The CDR3 protein is CAISVDRVDTQYF. The DNA for the CDR3 is TGTGCCATCAGTGTCGACAGGGTCGATACGCAGTATTTT.

J is TRBJ1-5 and V is TRBV18, with 10 bases that match TRBD1. Germline V gene sequence: CDR1 KGHSH, CDR2 LQKENI. Trimming at V came to 1 base and at J to 4 bases, leaving 7 bases not matched to a gene. The CDR3 is 17 amino acids. The CDR3, as DNA: TGTGCCAGCTCACCACAGACAGGGGGCACGGGGAATCAGCCCCAGCATTTT. Its protein is CASSPQTGGTGNQPQHF.

The V and J genes are TRBV14 and TRBJ2-7; 9 positions match TRBD2. The V and J ends lost 4 bases and 4 bases, in that order; junction bases with no gene match: 11. The germline V gene encodes CDR1 SGHDN and CDR2 FVKESK. The CDR3 is made up of 16 amino acids. For the CDR3, the DNA is TGTGCCAGCAGCCTCCGAGGGGGACTAGCAGTTTACGAGCAGTACTTC. Residues: CASSLRGGLAVYEQYF. The full variable domain, with the rest looked up from reference TRBV14 and TRBJ2-7, is EAGVTQFPSHSVIEKGQTVTLRCDPISGHDNLYWYRRVMGKEIKFLLHFVKESKQDESGMPNNRFLAERTGGTYSTLKVQPAELEDSGVYFCASSLRGGLAVYEQYFGPGTRLTVT.

This clonotype was counted a few times. This rearrangement joins TRBV6-1 to TRBJ1-3, with 7 bases lining up with TRBD1. Germline CDR1 is MNHNS and CDR2 is SASEGT. The CDR3 spans 13 residues. Germline trimming cut 4 bases from V and 8 bases from J; bases unmatched to any gene: 5. The CDR3 loop reads CASSGQGSDTIYF. CDR3 bases: TGTGCCAGCAGTGGACAGGGAAGCGACACCATATATTTT.

This clonotype has at least ten counts. CDR3 sequence: CATGQGSGNEQFF. The CDR3 bases are TGTGCCACGGGACAGGGGTCCGGGAATGAGCAGTTCTTC. V is TRBV6-6 and J is TRBJ2-1, with TRBD1 matching 10 bases. Germline V gene data show CDR1 as MNHNY and CDR2 as SVGAGI (reference sequence). The CDR3 has 13 residues. V shed 10 bases, J shed 7 bases, and the junction held 7 bases outside the gene matches.

The chain uses TRBV6-2 or TRBV6-3 and TRBJ2-3; 11 bases map to TRBD2. The CDR3 runs 17 residues. The V segment lost 0 bases and the J segment 2 bases; nucleotides outside the gene matches: 4. Germline-derived CDR1 and CDR2 are MNHEY and SVGEGT. The CDR3 reads CASSYSILAGDTDTQYF. As DNA, the CDR3 is TGTGCCAGCAGTTACTCTATACTAGCGGGGGACACAGATACGCAGTATTTT.

This clonotype was found many times. The chain employs TRBV7-9 and TRBJ2-6; D is ambiguous. CDR3 length: 13 residues. Between the trimmed V and J ends, which lost 10 bases and 2 bases, there was a span of 9 bases. Germline CDR1 and CDR2: SEHNR and FQNEAQ (reference sequence). Here the CDR3 DNA reads TGTGCCACCCTGGTTGCTGGGGCCAACGTCCTGACTTTC. Encoded protein: CATLVAGANVLTF.

Many counts were recorded for this clonotype. V gene TRBV6-2 or TRBV6-3 combines with J gene TRBJ1-6; D is possibly TRBD1 (6 bases). This CDR3 region has 14 residues. V was trimmed by 8 bases and J by 7 bases, leaving 15 bases between them. CDR1 is MNHEY, CDR2 SVGEGT, per germline. The CDR3 reads CASWRSGVNSPLHF. DNA of the CDR3: TGTGCCAGCTGGAGGTCAGGGGTGAATTCACCCCTCCACTTT.

This clonotype occurred many times. The chain links TRBV4-3 to TRBJ1-2, with a weak D call TRBD1 (6 bases). Trimming cost V 0 bases and J 6 bases, with 20 bases left between them. The CDR3 is made up of 17 amino acids. Germline-derived CDR1 and CDR2 are LGHNA and YSLEER. The CDR3, as DNA: TGCGCCAGCAGCCAAGAGATTCGGACAGAGGCTATTCATGGCTACACCTTC. Translating gives CASSQEIRTEAIHGYTF.

There are a few counts of this clonotype. The rearrangement joins TRBV6-1 to TRBJ1-2; D gene unclear. The CDR3 is 15 residues long. The V end was cut by 3 bases, the J end by 4 bases, with 15 bases between. CDR1 is MNHNS and CDR2 is SASEGT in the germline V gene. Here the CDR3 reads CASSEIISTSYGYTF. The CDR3 bases are TGTGCCAGCAGTGAGATCATCAGCACAAGCTATGGCTACACCTTC.

This clonotype was found many times. The chain couples TRBV29-1 to TRBJ2-2; possibly TRBD1 for D (5 bases). With 6 bases removed from V and 7 bases from J, the gap between germline ends came to 9 bases. Germline V lookup: CDR1 SQVTM, CDR2 ANQGSEA. The CDR3 totals 11 residues. The CDR3 region has the DNA TGCAGCGTCGCCGACAGCGGGGAGCTGTTTTTT. Translation gives CSVADSGELFF.

The sample holds many counts of this clonotype. The V and J genes are TRBV29-1 and TRBJ2-6; D may match TRBD1 or TRBD2 (5 bases each). This CDR3 contains 13 residues. Germline values: CDR1 SQVTM, CDR2 ANQGSEA. V was trimmed by 4 bases and J by 2 bases, leaving 6 bases between them. CDR3 coding DNA: TGCAGCGTTGTGGGGGCTGGGGCCAACGTCCTGACTTTC. This translates into CSVVGAGANVLTF.

This clonotype has just a few counts. V is TRBV2 and J is TRBJ1-6; no clear D. The ends were cut back, 3 bases at V and 0 bases at J, with 9 bases in the middle. The CDR3 sequence is 16 residues long. Germline CDR1 and CDR2: SNHLY and FYNNEI. DNA for the CDR3: TGTGCCAGCAGTGATGTGGGTAGCTCCTATAATTCACCCCTCCACTTT. This gives the protein CASSDVGSSYNSPLHF. Variable domain in full (rest from reference TRBV2 and TRBJ1-6): EPEVTQTPSHQVTQMGQEVILRCVPISNHLYFYWYRQILGQKVEFLVSFYNNEISEKSEIFDDQFSVERPDGSNFTLKIRSTKLEDSAMYFCASSDVGSSYNSPLHFGNGTRLTVT.

This clonotype was observed many times. The J gene is TRBJ1-3, the V gene TRBV12-5; 8 bases fit TRBD1. This CDR3 contains 15 residues. J lost 6 bases, V lost 3 bases, and 7 bases had no gene match. Germline lookup yields CDR1 LGHNT and CDR2 FRNRAP. For the CDR3, the DNA is TGTGCTAGTGGTTTAGACGCAGGGGGCATAAACACCATATATTTT. It is translated as CASGLDAGGINTIYF.

The sample holds a few counts of this clonotype. The gene calls are TRBV20-1 and TRBJ1-6; a possible D gene is TRBD1 (5 bases). This CDR3 region has 15 residues. In germline, CDR1 is DFQATT, CDR2 SNEGSKA (reference sequence). V was clipped by 1 base and J by 5 bases, with 12 bases between them. The DNA of the CDR3 is TGCAGTGCTAGAGCCGACAGTAGGAATAATTCACCCCTCCACTTT. This translates into CSARADSRNNSPLHF.

This clonotype was seen only a few times. The chain couples TRBV7-8 to TRBJ1-6, with a weak D call TRBD1 (5 bases). Germline CDR1 and CDR2: SGHVS and FQNEAQ. V was trimmed by 2 bases and J by 9 bases, leaving 17 bases between them. This CDR3 contains 16 residues. CDR3 loop: CASSLNWDLAFSPLHF. For the CDR3, the DNA is TGTGCCAGCAGCTTAAACTGGGACTTGGCCTTTTCACCCCTCCACTTT.

In its sample, this clonotype was seen many times. The rearrangement joins TRBV29-1 to TRBJ2-3, with D perhaps matching TRBD2 (6 bases). Germline V CDR1 and CDR2: SQVTM, ANQGSEA. Trimming removed 2 bases from V and 0 bases from J, with 18 bases in between. This CDR3 region has 17 residues. The CDR3 DNA follows: TGCAGCGTTGAACCCAGGCGGGGTACTGCTAGCACAGATACGCAGTATTTT. The encoded protein is CSVEPRRGTASTDTQYF.

The genes are TRBV20-1 and TRBJ2-3; no clear D. The ends were cut back, 3 bases at V and 4 bases at J, with 8 bases in the middle. The CDR3 spans 12 residues. CDR1 is DFQATT and CDR2 is SNEGSKA in the germline V gene (reference sequence). CDR3 nucleotide sequence: TGCAGTGCTAGTTCCCAGGCAGATACGCAGTATTTT. It encodes CSASSQADTQYF.

This clonotype appeared a few times. CDR3 DNA sequence: TGTGCCAGCAGCTTAGCTTCCGGGGCCAACGTCCTGACTTTC. Encoded protein: CASSLASGANVLTF. The V gene is TRBV13, the J gene TRBJ2-6; D not resolved. The CDR3 loop spans 14 amino acids. The germline V and J ends were trimmed by 1 base and 4 bases, with 5 bases remaining between them. CDR1 and CDR2 from the germline V gene are PRHDT and FYEKMQ (reference sequence).

The rearrangement uses TRBV9 and TRBJ1-6; TRBD1 matches at 9 bases. CDR1 SGDLS and CDR2 YYNGEE come from the germline V gene. The CDR3 extends over 16 amino acids. V was pared by 0 bases and J by 10 bases, with 8 bases of the junction left unmatched. The CDR3 DNA is TGTGCCAGCAGCGTAGCTCCTCGACAGGGGGAATCACCCCTCCACTTT. It codes for CASSVAPRQGESPLHF.